The next 15 T cell receptor beta chains were all read from a single sample in a study of blood T cell repertoires in COVID-19. TCRdb's table, derived via immunoSEQ multiplex PCR, lists solely in-frame clones and lacks some. The sample holds around 500,000 clones; 80% to 90% are singletons and the top ten take 8.3%. The source material was PBMCs or T cells enriched from blood (not recorded which). The receptor set was obtained from a woman in her fifties or sixties who had recovered from COVID-19.

The rearrangement links TRBV5-1 to TRBJ2-7, with 10 nucleotides matching TRBD1. Germline trimming cut 0 bases from V and 4 bases from J; bases unmatched to any gene: 4. CDR1 is SGHRS, CDR2 YFSETQ, per germline. CDR3 length equals 15 residues. The CDR3 protein is CASSLAPGQGYEQYV. CDR3 in DNA: TGCGCCAGCAGCTTGGCCCCGGGACAGGGGTACGAGCAGTACGTC.

The V call is TRBV6-5, the J call TRBJ2-7; possible D gene TRBD2, 6 bases. Trimming left V 0 bases short and J 2 bases short, with 8 bases between. Germline-derived CDR1 and CDR2 are MNHEY and SVGAGI. CDR3 length: 14 residues. The CDR3 loop reads CASSYSEGPYEQYV. The CDR3 DNA is TGTGCCAGCAGTTACTCGGAGGGGCCCTACGAGCAGTACGTC.

The chain links TRBV6-1 to TRBJ1-1, with TRBD1 matching 10 bases. Germline lookup yields CDR1 MNHNS and CDR2 SASEGT. CDR3 length: 15 residues. The junction had 6 bases not matched to a gene; V was cut back by 1 base and J by 7 bases. In DNA, the CDR3 is TGTGCCAGCAGTGAAGGGGGGACAGGGGCGGGTGAAGCTTTCTTT. Amino acid sequence: CASSEGGTGAGEAFF.

The rearrangement uses TRBV7-6 and TRBJ2-2; D unresolved. The CDR3 is 15 residues long. The V gene lost 5 bases and the J gene lost 0 bases, with 10 bases spanning the gap. The germline V gene encodes CDR1 SGHVS and CDR2 FNYEAQ. In nucleotides, the CDR3 is TGTGCCAGCAGCCCACTCGTTCCGAACACCGGGGAGCTGTTTTTT. Amino acid sequence: CASSPLVPNTGELFF.

The rearrangement links TRBV30 to TRBJ1-3; weak D call: TRBD1 (6 bases). Germline values: CDR1 GTSNPN, CDR2 SVGIG (reference sequence). CDR3 length equals 16 residues. The V end was cut by 0 bases, the J end by 0 bases, with 12 bases between. This CDR3 is CAWSVGGASSGNTIYF. The CDR3 region has the DNA TGTGCCTGGAGTGTAGGGGGGGCGAGCTCTGGAAACACCATATATTTT.

This chain joins TRBV24-1 and TRBJ1-2; no definite D call. Germline-derived CDR1 and CDR2 are KGHDR and SFDVKD. This CDR3 has 14 amino acids. The germline V and J ends were trimmed by 0 bases and 4 bases, with 8 bases remaining between them. The CDR3 region is CATSDLWQTYGYTF. The DNA for the CDR3 is TGTGCCACCAGTGATTTGTGGCAAACCTATGGCTACACCTTC.

The chain recombines TRBV4-1 with TRBJ1-6; the match to TRBD1 covers 11 bases. Germline CDR1 and CDR2: MGHRA and YSYEKL. V was clipped by 2 bases and J by 8 bases; unmatched bases: 2. This CDR3 is 15 amino acids long. Written as DNA, the CDR3 is TGCGCCAGCAGCCAAAGGGGACAGGGGGATTCACCCCTCCACTTT. Its protein product is CASSQRGQGDSPLHF.

The chain joins TRBV29-1 to TRBJ2-3, with D perhaps TRBD2 (6 bases). Trimming took off 5 bases at V and 0 bases at J, with 12 bases between the two ends. Per the germline V gene, CDR1 is SQVTM and CDR2 is ANQGSEA. The CDR3 extends over 14 amino acids. The CDR3 sequence is CSVSGLSSTDTQYF. CDR3 nucleotides: TGCAGCGTTTCGGGACTTTCGAGCACAGATACGCAGTATTTT.

V and J are TRBV2 and TRBJ1-6; the match to TRBD1 covers 8 bases. With 6 bases clipped from V and 5 bases from J, the junction kept 6 bases outside the gene matches. The germline V gene encodes CDR1 SNHLY and CDR2 FYNNEI. The CDR3 totals 15 residues. The CDR3 DNA follows: TGTGCCAGCAGCACAGGGGGAATGAATAATTCACCCCTCCACTTT. Encoded protein: CASSTGGMNNSPLHF.

The chain is built from TRBV6-5 and TRBJ1-4, with D perhaps TRBD1 (6 bases). Germline CDR1 and CDR2: MNHEY and SVGAGI. V shed 6 bases and J shed 5 bases, with 10 bases lying between them. The CDR3 is 13 amino acids. The CDR3 here is CASSWGPNEKLFF. CDR3 coding DNA: TGTGCCAGCAGCTGGGGGCCAAATGAAAAACTGTTTTTT.

The rearrangement links TRBV5-1 to TRBJ1-1; D is perhaps TRBD1 (5 bases). Germline CDR1 SGHRS, CDR2 YFSETQ. Between the trimmed V and J ends, which lost 4 bases and 4 bases, there was a span of 14 bases. The CDR3 has 14 amino acids. CDR3 bases: TGCGCCAGCAGCACTGGGAGGGGATTCACTGAAGCTTTCTTT. Its translation is CASSTGRGFTEAFF.

The V gene is TRBV11-2, the J gene TRBJ1-5; D is perhaps TRBD1 (6 bases). Per the germline V gene, CDR1 is SGHAT and CDR2 is FQNNGV. This CDR3 region has 13 residues. V lost 2 bases and J lost 5, with 7 bases in between. CDR3 in amino acids: CASSLYRDQPQHF. DNA of the CDR3: TGTGCCAGCAGCTTATACAGGGATCAGCCCCAGCATTTT. Drawing the rest from reference TRBV11-2 and TRBJ1-5, the complete variable domain is EAGVAQSPRYKIIEKRQSVAFWCNPISGHATLYWYQQILGQGPKLLIQFQNNGVVDDSQLPKDRFSAERLKGVDSTLKIQPAKLEDSAVYLCASSLYRDQPQHFGDGTRLSIL.

The chain uses TRBV11-2 and TRBJ2-3, with D uncertain. The V end was cut by 4 bases, the J end by 6 bases, with 14 bases between. The CDR3 covers 14 residues. Germline V lookup: CDR1 SGHAT, CDR2 FQNNGV. In DNA, the CDR3 is TGTGCCAGCAGCTCGCGATGGAGCAACGATACGCAGTATTTT. Protein: CASSSRWSNDTQYF.

This chain connects TRBV29-1 to TRBJ1-1, with D maybe TRBD1 (6 bases). Germline CDR1 SQVTM, CDR2 ANQGSEA. The CDR3 consists of 14 residues. Trimming removed 7 bases at V and 0 bases at J, with 15 bases between. The CDR3 bases are TGCAGCGCCTTAACAGGGAGCATGAACACTGAAGCTTTCTTT. Translated: CSALTGSMNTEAFF.

The chain uses TRBV9 and TRBJ1-1; no definite D call. From germline, CDR1 is SGDLS and CDR2 YYNGEE. The V and J ends lost 0 bases and 1 base respectively, with 7 bases between them. This CDR3 has 14 residues. The CDR3 nucleotides are TGTGCCAGCAGCGTAGTGGCAGAGAACACTGAAGCTTTCTTT. Translated, it gives CASSVVAENTEAFF.